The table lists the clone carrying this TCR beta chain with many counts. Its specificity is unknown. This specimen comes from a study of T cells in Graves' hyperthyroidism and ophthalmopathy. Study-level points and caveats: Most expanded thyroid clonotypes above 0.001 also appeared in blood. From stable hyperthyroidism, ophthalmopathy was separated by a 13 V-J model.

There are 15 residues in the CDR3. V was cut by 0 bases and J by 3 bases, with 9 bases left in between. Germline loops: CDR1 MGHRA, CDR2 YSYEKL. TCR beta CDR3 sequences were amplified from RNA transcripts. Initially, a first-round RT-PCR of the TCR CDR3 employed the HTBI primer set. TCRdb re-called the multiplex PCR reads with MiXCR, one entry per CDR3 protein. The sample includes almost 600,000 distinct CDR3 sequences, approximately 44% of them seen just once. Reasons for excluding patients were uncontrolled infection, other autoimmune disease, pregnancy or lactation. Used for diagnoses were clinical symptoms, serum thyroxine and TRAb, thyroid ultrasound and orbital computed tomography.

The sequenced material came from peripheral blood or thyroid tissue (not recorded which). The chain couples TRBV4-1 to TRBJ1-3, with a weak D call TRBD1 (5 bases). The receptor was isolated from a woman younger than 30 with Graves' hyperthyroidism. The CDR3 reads CASSQDRGGGNTIYF. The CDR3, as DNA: TGCGCCAGCAGCCAAGATAGGGGAGGTGGAAACACCATATATTTT.